This section outlines one T cell receptor beta chain sequence together with its context. What it binds is unknown. The data originate from a study of PD-1 blockade in classical Hodgkin lymphoma. Broader study findings: Why repertoires differed is undefined; disease activity or prior therapy possibly contributed. The diversity seen at baseline in complete responders resembled that of newly diagnosed patients. A significant rise in TCR diversity was seen by C4D1 for CD4+ cells but not for CD8+ cells.

Germline lookup yields CDR1 SGDLS and CDR2 YYNGEE. Trimming at V came to 4 bases and at J to 10 bases, leaving 6 bases not matched to a gene. This CDR3 contains 12 residues. Profiling relied on immunoSEQ multiplex PCR, and the TCRdb table lists in-frame clones only, not all of them. The sample has nearly 1,500 clones, roughly 80% seen once. Every patient experienced relapse after autologous stem cell transplantation, and brentuximab vedotin exposure varied. The authors enriched CD8+ T cells from thawed PBMCs via magnetic negative selection. Complete response, partial response or progressive disease made up the best responses.

The chain joins TRBV9 to TRBJ1-1; 8 bases are shared with TRBD1. This clonotype was sampled from a human donor with classical Hodgkin lymphoma. The sample in question was CD8+ T cells from blood, obtained at baseline. The CDR3 sequence: CASSPSTGGAFF. CDR3 DNA: TGTGCCAGCAGCCCATCTACAGGGGGAGCTTTCTTT.